This T cell receptor (beta chain) was captured by sequencing in a study of CD4+ T cells in melanoma (dated by TCRdb to between 2021 and 2024). In the study overall: Neoantigen-specific CD4+ T cells in human melanoma were what the study investigated. Results the study describes overall, beyond this receptor: Neoantigen-specific CD4+ T cells were reported to be correlated with the function of CD8+ T cells, macrophages and B cells. Neoantigen-specific CD4+ T cells in melanoma were reported to have a range of differentiation states.

Deletion took 3 bases off V and 6 bases off J, with a span of 9 bases between the germline ends. Sequences LNHDA (CDR1) and SQIVND (CDR2) are obtained from the germline V gene (reference sequence). The CDR3 starts with the cysteine, ends with the phenylalanine, and has 13 residues. Of the read, only the CDR3 DNA is kept; its 39 bases are in frame from base 1. As for this clone: Its antigen is currently not known. No per-base quality is available; no much larger clone lies one base away.

Donors were patients with melanoma. Libraries were made using the immunoSEQ multiplex PCR assay. TCRdb obtained this table from immuneACCESS and retained in-frame rearrangements with V and J assigned. These tables miss some clones; where compared with another copy, unresolved V genes account for less than half of the shortfall, and the remainder is unexplained. The sample table lists some 11,000 clones, about 63% of them with a count of one. 12% to 15% of the sample is in the top ten clones. Sequencing was done on a sample of cells from a culture (not recorded whether cultured in vitro). The TCR comes from a human donor with melanoma. The chain employs TRBV19 and TRBJ1-5, with an unclear D gene assignment. The nucleotide sequence is TGTGCCAGTAGTATTTCCCATACTCAGCCCCAGCATTTT. The translation is CASSISHTQPQHF.